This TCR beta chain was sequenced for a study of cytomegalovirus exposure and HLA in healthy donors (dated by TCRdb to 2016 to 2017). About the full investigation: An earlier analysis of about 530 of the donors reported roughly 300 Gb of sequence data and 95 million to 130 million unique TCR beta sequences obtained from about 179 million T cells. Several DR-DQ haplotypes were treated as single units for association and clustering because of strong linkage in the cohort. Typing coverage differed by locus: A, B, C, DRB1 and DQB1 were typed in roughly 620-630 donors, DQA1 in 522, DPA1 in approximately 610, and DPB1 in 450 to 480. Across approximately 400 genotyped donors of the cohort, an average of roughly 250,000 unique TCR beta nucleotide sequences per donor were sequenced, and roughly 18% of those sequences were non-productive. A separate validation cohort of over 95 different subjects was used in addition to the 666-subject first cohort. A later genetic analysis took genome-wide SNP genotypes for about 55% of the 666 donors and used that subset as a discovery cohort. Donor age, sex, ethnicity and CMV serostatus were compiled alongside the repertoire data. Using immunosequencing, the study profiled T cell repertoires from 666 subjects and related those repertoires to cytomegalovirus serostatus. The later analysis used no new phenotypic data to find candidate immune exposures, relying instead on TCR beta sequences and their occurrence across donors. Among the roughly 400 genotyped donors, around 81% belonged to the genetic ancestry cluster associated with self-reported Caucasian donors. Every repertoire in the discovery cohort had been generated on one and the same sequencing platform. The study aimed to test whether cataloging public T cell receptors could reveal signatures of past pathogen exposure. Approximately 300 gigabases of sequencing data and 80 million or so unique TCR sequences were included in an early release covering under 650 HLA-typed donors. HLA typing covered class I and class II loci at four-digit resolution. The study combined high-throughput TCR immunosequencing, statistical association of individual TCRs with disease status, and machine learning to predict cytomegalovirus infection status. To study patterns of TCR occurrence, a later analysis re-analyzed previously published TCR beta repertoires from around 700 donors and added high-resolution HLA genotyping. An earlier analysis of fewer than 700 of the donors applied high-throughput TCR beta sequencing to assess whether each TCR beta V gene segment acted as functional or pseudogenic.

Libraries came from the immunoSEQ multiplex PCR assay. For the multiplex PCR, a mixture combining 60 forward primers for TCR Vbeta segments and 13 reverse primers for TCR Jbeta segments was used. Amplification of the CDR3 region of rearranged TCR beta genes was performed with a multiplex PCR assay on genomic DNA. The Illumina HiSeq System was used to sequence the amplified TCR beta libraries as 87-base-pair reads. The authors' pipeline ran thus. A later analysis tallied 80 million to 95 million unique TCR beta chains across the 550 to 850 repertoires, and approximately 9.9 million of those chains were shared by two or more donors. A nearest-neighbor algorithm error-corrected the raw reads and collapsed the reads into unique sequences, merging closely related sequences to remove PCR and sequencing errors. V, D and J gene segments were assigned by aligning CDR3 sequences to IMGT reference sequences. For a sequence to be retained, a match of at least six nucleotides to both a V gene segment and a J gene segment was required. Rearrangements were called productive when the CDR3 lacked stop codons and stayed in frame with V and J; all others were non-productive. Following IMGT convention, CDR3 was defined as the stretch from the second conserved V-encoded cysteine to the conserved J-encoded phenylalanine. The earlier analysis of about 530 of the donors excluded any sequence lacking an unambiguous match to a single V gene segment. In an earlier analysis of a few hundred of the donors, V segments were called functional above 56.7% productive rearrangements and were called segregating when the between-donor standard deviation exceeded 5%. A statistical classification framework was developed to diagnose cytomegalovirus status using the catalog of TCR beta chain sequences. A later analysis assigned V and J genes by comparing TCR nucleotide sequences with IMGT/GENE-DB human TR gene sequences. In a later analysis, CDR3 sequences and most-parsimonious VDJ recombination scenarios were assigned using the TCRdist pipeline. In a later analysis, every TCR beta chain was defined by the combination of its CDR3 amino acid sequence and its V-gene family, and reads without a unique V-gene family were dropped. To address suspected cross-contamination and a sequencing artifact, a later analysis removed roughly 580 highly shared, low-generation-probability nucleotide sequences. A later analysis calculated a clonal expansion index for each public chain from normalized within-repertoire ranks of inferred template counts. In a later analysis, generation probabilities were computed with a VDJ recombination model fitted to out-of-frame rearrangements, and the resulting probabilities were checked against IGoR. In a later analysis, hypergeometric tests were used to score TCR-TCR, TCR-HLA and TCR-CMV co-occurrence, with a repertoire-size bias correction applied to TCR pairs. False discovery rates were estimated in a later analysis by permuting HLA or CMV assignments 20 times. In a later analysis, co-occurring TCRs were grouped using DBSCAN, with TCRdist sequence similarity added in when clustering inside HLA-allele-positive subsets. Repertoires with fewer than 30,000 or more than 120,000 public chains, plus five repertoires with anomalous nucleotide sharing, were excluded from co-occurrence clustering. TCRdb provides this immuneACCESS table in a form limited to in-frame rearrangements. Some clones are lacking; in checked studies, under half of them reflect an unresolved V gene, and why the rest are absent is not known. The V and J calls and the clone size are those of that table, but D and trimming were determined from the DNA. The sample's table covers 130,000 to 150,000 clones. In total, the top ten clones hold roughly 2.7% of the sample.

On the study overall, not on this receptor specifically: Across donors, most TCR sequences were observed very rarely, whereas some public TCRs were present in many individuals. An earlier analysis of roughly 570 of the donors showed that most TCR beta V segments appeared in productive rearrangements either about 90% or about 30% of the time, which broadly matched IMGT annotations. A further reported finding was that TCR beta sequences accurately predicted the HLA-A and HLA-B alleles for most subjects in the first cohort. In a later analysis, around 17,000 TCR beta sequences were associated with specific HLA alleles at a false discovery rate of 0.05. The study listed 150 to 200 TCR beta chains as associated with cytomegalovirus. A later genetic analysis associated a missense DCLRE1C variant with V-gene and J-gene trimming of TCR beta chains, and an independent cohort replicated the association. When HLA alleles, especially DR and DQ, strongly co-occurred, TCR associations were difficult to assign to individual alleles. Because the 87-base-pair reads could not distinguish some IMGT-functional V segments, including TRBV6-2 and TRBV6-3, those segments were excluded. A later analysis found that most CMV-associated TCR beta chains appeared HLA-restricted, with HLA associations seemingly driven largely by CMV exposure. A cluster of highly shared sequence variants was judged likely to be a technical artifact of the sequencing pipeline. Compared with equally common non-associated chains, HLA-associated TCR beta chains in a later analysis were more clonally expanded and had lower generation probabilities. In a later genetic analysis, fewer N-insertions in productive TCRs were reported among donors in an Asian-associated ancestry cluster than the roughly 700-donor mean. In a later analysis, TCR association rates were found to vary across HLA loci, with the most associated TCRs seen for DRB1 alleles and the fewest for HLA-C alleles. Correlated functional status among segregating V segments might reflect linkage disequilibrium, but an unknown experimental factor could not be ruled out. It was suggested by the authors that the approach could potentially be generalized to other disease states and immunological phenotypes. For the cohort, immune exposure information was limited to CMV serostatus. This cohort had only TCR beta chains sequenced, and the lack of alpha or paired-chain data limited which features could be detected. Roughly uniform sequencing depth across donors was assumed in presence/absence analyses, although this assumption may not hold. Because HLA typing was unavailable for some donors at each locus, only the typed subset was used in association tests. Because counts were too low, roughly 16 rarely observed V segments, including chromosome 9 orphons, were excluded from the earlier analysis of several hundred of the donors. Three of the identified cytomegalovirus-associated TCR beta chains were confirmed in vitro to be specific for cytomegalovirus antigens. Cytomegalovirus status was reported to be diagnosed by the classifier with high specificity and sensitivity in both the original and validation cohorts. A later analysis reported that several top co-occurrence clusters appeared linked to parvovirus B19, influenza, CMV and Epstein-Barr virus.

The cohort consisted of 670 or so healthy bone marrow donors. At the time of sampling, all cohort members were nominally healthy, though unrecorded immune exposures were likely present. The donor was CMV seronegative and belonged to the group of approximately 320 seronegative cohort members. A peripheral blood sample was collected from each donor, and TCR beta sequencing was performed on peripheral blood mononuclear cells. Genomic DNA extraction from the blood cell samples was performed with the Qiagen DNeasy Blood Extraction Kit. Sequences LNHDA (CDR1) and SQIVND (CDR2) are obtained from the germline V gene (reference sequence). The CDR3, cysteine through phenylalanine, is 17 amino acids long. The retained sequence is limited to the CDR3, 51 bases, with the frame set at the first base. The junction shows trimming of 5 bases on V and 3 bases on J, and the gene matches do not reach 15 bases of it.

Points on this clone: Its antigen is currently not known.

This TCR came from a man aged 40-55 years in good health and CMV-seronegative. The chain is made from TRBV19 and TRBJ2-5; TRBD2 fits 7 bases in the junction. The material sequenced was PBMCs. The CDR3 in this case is CASSAGPGLPTEETQYF. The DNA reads TGTGCCAGTAGTGCGGGGCCGGGACTACCGACCGAAGAGACCCAGTACTTC.